This T cell receptor beta chain was captured by sequencing in a study of CD8 T cells in ankylosing spondylitis. Findings and limits, study-wide: Disease-associated clonotypes exhibited CD8+ identity and were relatively infrequent in peripheral blood. Among TCR beta sequences, a motif of under ten highly homologous variants appeared characteristic of ankylosing spondylitis blood. Disease-linked clones were reportedly significantly enriched in matched ankylosing spondylitis synovial fluid.

There are many counts of this clonotype. The antigen is unknown. Germline lookup yields CDR1 ENHRY and CDR2 SYGVKD. Between the trimmed V and J ends, which lost 1 base and 7 bases, there was a span of 14 bases. This CDR3 is 15 amino acids long. With molecular barcodes, quantitative 5'-RACE was used to make the TCR beta libraries. TCRdb re-called the 5' RACE reads with MiXCR, one entry per CDR3 protein. The sample records around 230,000 distinct CDR3 sequences, 8% to 9.5% being singletons. What was sequenced was blood, either unsorted or a sorted T cell fraction (not recorded which). The chain couples TRBV10-3 to TRBJ2-1; D remains ambiguous. The TCR originated in a male donor with ankylosing spondylitis or in good health (not recorded which). The DNA for the CDR3 is TGTGCCATCAGTGAGTACGAGCTAATGAGGAATGAGCAGTTCTTC. The encoded protein is CAISEYELMRNEQFF.